Listed below are T cell receptor beta chains from one sample, sequenced in a study of T-cell reconstitution after alpha-beta-depleted transplantation in children. MiXCR, run by TCRdb on the PCR reads, gives a single entry per CDR3 protein. The table has 110,000 or so distinct CDR3 sequences, 5.5% to 7% seen once. The sample here was PBMCs, mostly from graft donor cells, taken 360 days after TCRalphabeta/CD19-depleted stem cell transplant. These TCRs come from a male patient aged 2 to 10 who had a stem cell transplant for acute lymphoblastic leukemia, so the T cells may come from the graft donor. The CDR3 runs from the conserved cysteine through the conserved F or W. Each record gives: V gene, clone size, J gene, D gene, CDR3 DNA, CDR3 protein. A D gene is named only where the DNA matches it firmly. Clone size is shown for a subset of rows, as once, few, many or a class of expanded clone.

v_gene: TRBV7-6; abundance: once; j_gene: TRBJ2-2; d_gene: TRBD1; CDR3nt: TGTGCCAGCAGCTTAAGGGGACAGGATACGACCGGGGAGCTGTTTTTT; CDR3aa: CASSLRGQDTTGELFF
v_gene: TRBV27; abundance: few; j_gene: TRBJ1-2; d_gene: TRBD1; CDR3nt: TGTGCCAGCAGTAACAGACAGGGGGCCCCCTTCTTCTATGGCTACACCTTC; CDR3aa: CASSNRQGAPFFYGYTF
v_gene: TRBV7-9; abundance: many; j_gene: TRBJ2-2; d_gene: TRBD1; CDR3nt: TGTGCCAGCAGCCCCTCCAGGGGGATGAACACCGGGGAGCTGTTTTTT; CDR3aa: CASSPSRGMNTGELFF
v_gene: TRBV6-1; abundance: many; j_gene: TRBJ2-5; d_gene: TRBD1; CDR3nt: TGTGCCAGCAGGACAGGGGGCCGGATGGAGACCCAGTACTTC; CDR3aa: CASRTGGRMETQYF
v_gene: TRBV7-9; abundance: many; j_gene: TRBJ2-5; d_gene: NA; CDR3nt: TGTGCCAGCAGCCCCCTGGAGACCCAGTACTTC; CDR3aa: CASSPLETQYF
v_gene: TRBV7-2; abundance: NA; j_gene: TRBJ2-7; d_gene: TRBD2; CDR3nt: TGTGCCAGCAGCTTAGCGCGAGGGGACTATACCTACGAGCAGTACTTC; CDR3aa: CASSLARGDYTYEQYF
v_gene: TRBV4-2; abundance: few; j_gene: TRBJ1-5; d_gene: NA; CDR3nt: TGTGCCAGCAGCCACAAGGCGATAGGAGGATGGCCCCAGCATTTT; CDR3aa: CASSHKAIGGWPQHF
v_gene: TRBV6-5; abundance: many; j_gene: TRBJ2-7; d_gene: NA; CDR3nt: TGTGCCAGCAGTCCGGGACGCAAAGGCCACGAGCAGTACTTC; CDR3aa: CASSPGRKGHEQYF
v_gene: TRBV24-1; abundance: few; j_gene: TRBJ2-1; d_gene: TRBD1; CDR3nt: TGTGCCACCAGTGATTTCTCGGACAGGGTCAATGAGCAGTTCTTC; CDR3aa: CATSDFSDRVNEQFF
v_gene: TRBV28; abundance: many; j_gene: TRBJ2-5; d_gene: NA; CDR3nt: TGTGCCAGCAGTTTTTTGGGTGAAGAGACCCAGTACTTC; CDR3aa: CASSFLGEETQYF
v_gene: TRBV6-6; abundance: many; j_gene: TRBJ1-2; d_gene: TRBD1; CDR3nt: TGTGCCAGCAGTCCGGGACAGAACTTAGGCACCTTC; CDR3aa: CASSPGQNLGTF
v_gene: TRBV4-3; abundance: many; j_gene: TRBJ2-1; d_gene: NA; CDR3nt: TGCGCCAGCAGCCAAGAATCTAGGCCAGCTAGCTCCAGCAATGAGCAGTTCTTC; CDR3aa: CASSQESRPASSSNEQFF
v_gene: TRBV27; abundance: few; j_gene: TRBJ2-7; d_gene: NA; CDR3nt: TGTGCCAGCAGTTTATCGAGCGGGTACGAGCAGTACTTC; CDR3aa: CASSLSSGYEQYF
v_gene: TRBV28; abundance: NA; j_gene: TRBJ2-1; d_gene: NA; CDR3nt: TGTGCCAGCAGTTCGGTGGACAGCTACAATGAGCAGTTCTTC; CDR3aa: CASSSVDSYNEQFF
v_gene: TRBV2; abundance: NA; j_gene: TRBJ2-5; d_gene: NA; CDR3nt: TGTGCCAGCAGTGACGGACAGAAAGAGACCCAGTACTTC; CDR3aa: CASSDGQKETQYF
v_gene: TRBV3-1; abundance: few; j_gene: TRBJ2-3; d_gene: NA; CDR3nt: TGTGCCTGCAGTCCCGGTCCCAGACAGGGTTGGCGGGGAGATACGCAGTATTTT; CDR3aa: CACSPGPRQGWRGDTQYF
v_gene: TRBV27; abundance: many; j_gene: TRBJ2-5; d_gene: NA; CDR3nt: TGTGCCAGCAGTGCCTGGGGTACCCAGTACTTC; CDR3aa: CASSAWGTQYF
v_gene: TRBV29-1; abundance: many; j_gene: TRBJ2-7; d_gene: NA; CDR3nt: TGCAGCGTTGAAAGGGGCAACGAGCAGTACTTC; CDR3aa: CSVERGNEQYF
v_gene: TRBV18; abundance: many; j_gene: TRBJ2-2; d_gene: NA; CDR3nt: TGTGCCAGCTCACCCGTGGGAAAAGCGAACACCGGGGAGCTGTTTTTT; CDR3aa: CASSPVGKANTGELFF
v_gene: TRBV18; abundance: many; j_gene: TRBJ1-5; d_gene: NA; CDR3nt: TGTGCCAGCTCACCGGGGTGGGGCAATCAGCCCCAGCATTTT; CDR3aa: CASSPGWGNQPQHF
v_gene: TRBV12-5; abundance: few; j_gene: TRBJ2-3; d_gene: NA; CDR3nt: TGTGCTAGTGGTTTGGTAGGTGGAGATACGCAGTATTTT; CDR3aa: CASGLVGGDTQYF
v_gene: TRBV12-3/TRBV12-4; abundance: many; j_gene: TRBJ1-2; d_gene: NA; CDR3nt: TGTGCCAGCAGTTCCCCAGGGCCAGAAGGCTACACCTTC; CDR3aa: CASSSPGPEGYTF
v_gene: TRBV27; abundance: NA; j_gene: TRBJ2-5; d_gene: TRBD1; CDR3nt: TGTGCCAGCAGTTGGGACAGGGGAGAGACCCAGTACTTC; CDR3aa: CASSWDRGETQYF
v_gene: TRBV11-2; abundance: many; j_gene: TRBJ2-5; d_gene: NA; CDR3nt: TGTGCCAGCAGCTCGGGCGTTCATGTTTATCCCTTATTCCAAGAGACCCAGTACTTC; CDR3aa: CASSSGVHVYPLFQETQYF
v_gene: TRBV4-3; abundance: few; j_gene: TRBJ2-7; d_gene: NA; CDR3nt: TGCGCCAGCAGCCAATCCCATCCTGGCGGGGGCTACTACGAGCAGTACTTC; CDR3aa: CASSQSHPGGGYYEQYF
v_gene: TRBV27; abundance: many; j_gene: TRBJ2-7; d_gene: NA; CDR3nt: TGTGCCAGCAGCCTTATCGGGACTTCTCGCTACGAGCAGTACTTC; CDR3aa: CASSLIGTSRYEQYF
v_gene: TRBV30; abundance: few; j_gene: TRBJ2-5; d_gene: NA; CDR3nt: TGTGCCTGGAGTGTACCCGTCCTCAGGGAGACCCAGTACTTC; CDR3aa: CAWSVPVLRETQYF
v_gene: TRBV20-1; abundance: many; j_gene: TRBJ2-7; d_gene: NA; CDR3nt: TGCAGTGCTAGAATGAGGCACGAGCAGTACTTC; CDR3aa: CSARMRHEQYF
v_gene: TRBV6-5; abundance: many; j_gene: TRBJ2-1; d_gene: TRBD2; CDR3nt: TGTGCCAGCAAACTTAGCGGGCGGAGCTCCTACAATGAGCAGTTCTTC; CDR3aa: CASKLSGRSSYNEQFF
v_gene: TRBV19; abundance: few; j_gene: TRBJ2-2; d_gene: NA; CDR3nt: TGTGCCAGTAGTGGCCTAGGTTTTGCCGGGGAGCTGTTTTTT; CDR3aa: CASSGLGFAGELFF
v_gene: TRBV5-1; abundance: many; j_gene: TRBJ2-2; d_gene: TRBD1; CDR3nt: TGCGCCAGCACGTCCCGGGACAGTGTCCGGGGGGAGCTGTTTTTT; CDR3aa: CASTSRDSVRGELFF
v_gene: TRBV7-3; abundance: NA; j_gene: TRBJ1-2; d_gene: NA; CDR3nt: TGTGCCAGCAGCCCTACAGGGTTAGGGGGCTACACCTTC; CDR3aa: CASSPTGLGGYTF
v_gene: TRBV10-3; abundance: few; j_gene: TRBJ2-6; d_gene: NA; CDR3nt: TGTGCCATCACCCCTGAGGGAGGGGGCGGGGCCAACGTCCTGACTTTC; CDR3aa: CAITPEGGGGANVLTF